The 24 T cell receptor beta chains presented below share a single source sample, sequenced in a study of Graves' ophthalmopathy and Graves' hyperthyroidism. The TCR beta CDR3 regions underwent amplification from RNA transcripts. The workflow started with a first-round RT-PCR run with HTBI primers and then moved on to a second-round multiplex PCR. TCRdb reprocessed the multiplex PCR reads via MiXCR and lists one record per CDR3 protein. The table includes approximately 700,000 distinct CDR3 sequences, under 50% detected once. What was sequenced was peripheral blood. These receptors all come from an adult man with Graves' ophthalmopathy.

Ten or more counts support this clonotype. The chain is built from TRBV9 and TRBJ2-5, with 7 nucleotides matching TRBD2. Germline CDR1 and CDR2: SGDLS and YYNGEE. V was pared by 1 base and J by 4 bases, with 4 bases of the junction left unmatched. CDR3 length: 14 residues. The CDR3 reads CASSVWGGTETQYF. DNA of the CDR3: TGTGCCAGCAGCGTATGGGGAGGGACAGAGACCCAGTACTTC.

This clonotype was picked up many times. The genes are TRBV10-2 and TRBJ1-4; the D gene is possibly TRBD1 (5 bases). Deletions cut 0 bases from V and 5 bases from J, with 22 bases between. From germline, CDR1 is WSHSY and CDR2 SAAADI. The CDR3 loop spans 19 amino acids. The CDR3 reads CASSESSGGAAPSNEKLFF. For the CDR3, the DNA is TGCGCCAGCAGTGAGTCGAGTGGAGGGGCCGCTCCTTCGAATGAAAAACTGTTTTTT.

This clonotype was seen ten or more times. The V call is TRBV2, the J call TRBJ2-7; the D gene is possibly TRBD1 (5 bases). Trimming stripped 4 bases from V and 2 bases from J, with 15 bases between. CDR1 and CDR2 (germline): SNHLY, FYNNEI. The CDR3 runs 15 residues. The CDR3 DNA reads TGTGCCAGCAGTGTGACAGCAATGCATACCTACGAGCAGTACTTC. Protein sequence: CASSVTAMHTYEQYF. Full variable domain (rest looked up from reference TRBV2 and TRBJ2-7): EPEVTQTPSHQVTQMGQEVILRCVPISNHLYFYWYRQILGQKVEFLVSFYNNEISEKSEIFDDQFSVERPDGSNFTLKIRSTKLEDSAMYFCASSVTAMHTYEQYFGPGTRLTVT.

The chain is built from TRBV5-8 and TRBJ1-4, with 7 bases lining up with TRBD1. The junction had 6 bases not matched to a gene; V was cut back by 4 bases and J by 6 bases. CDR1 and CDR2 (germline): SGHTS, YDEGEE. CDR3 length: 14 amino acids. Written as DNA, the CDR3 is TGTGCCAGCAGCATACAGGGGACGTATGAAAAACTGTTTTTT. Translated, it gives CASSIQGTYEKLFF.

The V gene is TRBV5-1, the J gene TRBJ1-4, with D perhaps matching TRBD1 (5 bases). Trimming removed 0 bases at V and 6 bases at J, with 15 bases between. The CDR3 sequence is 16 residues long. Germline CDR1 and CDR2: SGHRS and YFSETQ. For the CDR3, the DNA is TGCGCCAGCAGCTTGGATGTCTCTGGGGCCGATGAAAAACTGTTTTTT. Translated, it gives CASSLDVSGADEKLFF.

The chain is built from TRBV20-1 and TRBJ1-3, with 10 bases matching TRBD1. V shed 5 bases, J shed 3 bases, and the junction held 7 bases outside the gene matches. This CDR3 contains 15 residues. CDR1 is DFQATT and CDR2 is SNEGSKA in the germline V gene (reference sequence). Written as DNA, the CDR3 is TGCAGTGCTGGTCCGACAGGGGGCGGTGGAAACACCATATATTTT. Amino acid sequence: CSAGPTGGGGNTIYF.

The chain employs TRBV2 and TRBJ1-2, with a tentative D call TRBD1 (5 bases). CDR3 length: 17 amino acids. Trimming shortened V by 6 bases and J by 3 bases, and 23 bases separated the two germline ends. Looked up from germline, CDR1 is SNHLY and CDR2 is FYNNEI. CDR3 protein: CASSPHGADTGDYGYTF. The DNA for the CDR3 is TGTGCCAGCAGCCCGCATGGGGCTGACACCGGGGACTATGGCTACACCTTC.

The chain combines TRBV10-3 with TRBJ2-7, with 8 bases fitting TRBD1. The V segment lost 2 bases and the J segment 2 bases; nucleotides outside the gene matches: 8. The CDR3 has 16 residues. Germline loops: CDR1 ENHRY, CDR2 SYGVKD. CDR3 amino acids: CAISEGPDRGAYEQYF. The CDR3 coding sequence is TGTGCCATCAGTGAGGGCCCAGACAGGGGAGCCTACGAGCAGTACTTC.

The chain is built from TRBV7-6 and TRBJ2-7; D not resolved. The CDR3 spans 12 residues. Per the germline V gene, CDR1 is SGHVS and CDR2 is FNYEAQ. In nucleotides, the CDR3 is TGTGCAAGACGCTCTATCTCCTACGAGCAGTACTTC. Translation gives CARRSISYEQYF.

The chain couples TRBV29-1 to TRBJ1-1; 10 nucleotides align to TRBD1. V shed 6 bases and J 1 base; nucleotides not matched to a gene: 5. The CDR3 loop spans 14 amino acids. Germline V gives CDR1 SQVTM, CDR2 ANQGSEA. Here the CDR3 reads CSVARTGGNTEAFF. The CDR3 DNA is TGCAGCGTCGCTCGGACAGGGGGGAACACTGAAGCTTTCTTT.

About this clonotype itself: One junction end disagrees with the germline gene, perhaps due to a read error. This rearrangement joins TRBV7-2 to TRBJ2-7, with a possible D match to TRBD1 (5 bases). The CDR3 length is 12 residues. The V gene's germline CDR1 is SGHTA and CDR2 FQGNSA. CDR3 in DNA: TGTGCCAGCAGCTTAGGGACACCTCCTTCCAGCTTC. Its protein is CASSLGTPPSSF.

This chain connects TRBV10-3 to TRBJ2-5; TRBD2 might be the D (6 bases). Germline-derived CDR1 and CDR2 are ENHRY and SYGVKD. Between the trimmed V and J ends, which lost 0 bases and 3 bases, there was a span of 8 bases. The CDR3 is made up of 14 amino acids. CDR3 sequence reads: CAISESRGEETQYF. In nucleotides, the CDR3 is TGTGCCATCAGTGAGTCTCGCGGGGAAGAGACCCAGTACTTC.

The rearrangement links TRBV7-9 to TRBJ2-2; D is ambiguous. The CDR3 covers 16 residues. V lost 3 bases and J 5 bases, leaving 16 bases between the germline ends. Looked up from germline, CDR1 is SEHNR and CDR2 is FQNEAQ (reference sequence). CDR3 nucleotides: TGTGCCAGCAGCTTTCTCGGTTCAGGTTCTACCGGGGAGCTGTTTTTT. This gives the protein CASSFLGSGSTGELFF.

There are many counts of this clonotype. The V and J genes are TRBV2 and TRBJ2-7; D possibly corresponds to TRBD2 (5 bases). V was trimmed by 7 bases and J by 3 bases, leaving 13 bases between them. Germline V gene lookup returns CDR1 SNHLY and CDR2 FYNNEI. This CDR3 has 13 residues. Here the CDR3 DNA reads TGTGCCAGCAACCCGGACTCTTACTACGAGCAGTACTTC. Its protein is CASNPDSYYEQYF.

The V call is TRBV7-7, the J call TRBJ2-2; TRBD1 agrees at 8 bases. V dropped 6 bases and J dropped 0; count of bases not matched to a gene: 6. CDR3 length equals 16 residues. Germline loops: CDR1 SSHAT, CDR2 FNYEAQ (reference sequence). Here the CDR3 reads CASSSGTGSNTGELFF. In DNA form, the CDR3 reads TGTGCCAGCAGTTCCGGGACAGGCTCGAACACCGGGGAGCTGTTTTTT.

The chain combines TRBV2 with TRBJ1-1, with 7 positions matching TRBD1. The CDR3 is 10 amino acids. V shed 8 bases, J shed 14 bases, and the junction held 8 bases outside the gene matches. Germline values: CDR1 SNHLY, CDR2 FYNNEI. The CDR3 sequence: CASRQGKQFF. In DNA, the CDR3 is TGTGCCAGCCGACAGGGTAAGCAGTTCTTT. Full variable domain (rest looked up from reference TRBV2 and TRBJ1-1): EPEVTQTPSHQVTQMGQEVILRCVPISNHLYFYWYRQILGQKVEFLVSFYNNEISEKSEIFDDQFSVERPDGSNFTLKIRSTKLEDSAMYFCASRQGKQFFGQGTRLTVV.

The CDR3 DNA is TGTGCCAGCAGCTCGCCACGGGAGATCACAGATACGCAGTATTTT. Protein product: CASSSPREITDTQYF. V gene TRBV7-9 combines with J gene TRBJ2-3; possible D gene TRBD2, 6 bases. V lost 4 bases and J lost 2, with 13 bases in between. The germline V gene has CDR1 SEHNR and CDR2 FQNEAQ (reference sequence). The length of the CDR3 is 15 residues.

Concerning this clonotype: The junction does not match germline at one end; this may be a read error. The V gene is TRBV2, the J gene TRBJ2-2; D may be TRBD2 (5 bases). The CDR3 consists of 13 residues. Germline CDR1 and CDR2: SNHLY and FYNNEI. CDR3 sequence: CASGRNPMGELFF. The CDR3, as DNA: TGCGCCAGCGGCCGAAACCCGATGGGGGAGCTGTTTTTT.

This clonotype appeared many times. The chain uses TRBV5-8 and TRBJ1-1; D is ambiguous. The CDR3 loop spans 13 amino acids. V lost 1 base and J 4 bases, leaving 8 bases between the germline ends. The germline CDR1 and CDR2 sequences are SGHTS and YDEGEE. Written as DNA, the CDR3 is TGTGCCAGCAGCTTGTCCGCGTTCACTGAAGCTTTCTTT. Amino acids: CASSLSAFTEAFF.

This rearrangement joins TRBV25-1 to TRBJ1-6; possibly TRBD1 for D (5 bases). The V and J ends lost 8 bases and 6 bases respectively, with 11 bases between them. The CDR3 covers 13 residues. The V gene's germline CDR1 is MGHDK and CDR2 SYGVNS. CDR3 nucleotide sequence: TGTGCCAGCTTGGGCAGGGCTAATTCACCCCTCCACTTT. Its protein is CASLGRANSPLHF. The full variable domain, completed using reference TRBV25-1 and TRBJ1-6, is EADIYQTPRYLVIGTGKKITLECSQTMGHDKMYWYQQDPGMELHLIHYSYGVNSTEKGDLSSESTVSRIRTEHFPLTLESARPSHTSQYLCASLGRANSPLHFGNGTRLTVT.

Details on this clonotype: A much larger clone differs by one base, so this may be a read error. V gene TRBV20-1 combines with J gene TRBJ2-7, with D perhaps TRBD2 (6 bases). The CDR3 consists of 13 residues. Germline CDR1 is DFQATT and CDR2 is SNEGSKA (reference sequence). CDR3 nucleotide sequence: TGCAGTGGCTCGCGGGACCCCTCCCACGAGCAGTACTTC. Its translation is CSGSRDPSHEQYF.

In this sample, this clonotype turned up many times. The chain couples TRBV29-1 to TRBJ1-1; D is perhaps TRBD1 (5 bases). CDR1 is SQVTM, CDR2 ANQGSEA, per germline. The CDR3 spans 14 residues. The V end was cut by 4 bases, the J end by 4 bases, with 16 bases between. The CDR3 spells CSVGGQGGTTEAFF. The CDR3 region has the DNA TGCAGCGTTGGGGGTCAGGGCGGGACCACTGAAGCTTTCTTT. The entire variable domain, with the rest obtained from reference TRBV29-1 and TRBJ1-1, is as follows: SAVISQKPSRDICQRGTSLTIQCQVDSQVTMMFWYRQQPGQSLTLIATANQGSEATYESGFVIDKFPISRPNLTFSTLTVSNMSPEDSSIYLCSVGGQGGTTEAFFGQGTRLTVV.

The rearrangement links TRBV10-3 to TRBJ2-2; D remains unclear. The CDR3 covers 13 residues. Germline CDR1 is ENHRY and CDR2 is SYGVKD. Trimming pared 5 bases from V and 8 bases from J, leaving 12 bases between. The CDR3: CAISQRGTGELFF. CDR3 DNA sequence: TGTGCCATCAGTCAAAGAGGAACAGGGGAGCTGTTTTTT.

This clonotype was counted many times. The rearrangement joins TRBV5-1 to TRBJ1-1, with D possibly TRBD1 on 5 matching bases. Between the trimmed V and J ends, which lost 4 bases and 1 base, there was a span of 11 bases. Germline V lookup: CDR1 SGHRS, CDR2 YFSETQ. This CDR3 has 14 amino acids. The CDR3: CASSESGRNTEAFF. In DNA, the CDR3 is TGCGCCAGCAGCGAGTCGGGACGGAACACTGAAGCTTTCTTT.